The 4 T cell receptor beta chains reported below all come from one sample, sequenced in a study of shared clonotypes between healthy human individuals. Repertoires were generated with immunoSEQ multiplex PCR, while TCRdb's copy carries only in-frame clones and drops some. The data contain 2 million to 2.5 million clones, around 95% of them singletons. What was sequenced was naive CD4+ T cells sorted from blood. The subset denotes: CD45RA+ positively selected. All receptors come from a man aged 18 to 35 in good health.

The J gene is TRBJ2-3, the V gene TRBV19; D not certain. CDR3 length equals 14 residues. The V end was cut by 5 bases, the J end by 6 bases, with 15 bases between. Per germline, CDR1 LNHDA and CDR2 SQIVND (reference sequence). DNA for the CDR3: TGTGCCAGTAGTCGGGTGGCGCTAATGGATACGCAGTATTTT. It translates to CASSRVALMDTQYF.

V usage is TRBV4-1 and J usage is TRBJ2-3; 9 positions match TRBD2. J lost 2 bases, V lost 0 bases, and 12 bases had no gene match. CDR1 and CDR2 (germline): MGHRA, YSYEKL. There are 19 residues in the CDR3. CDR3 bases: TGCGCCAGCAGCCAAGATCACGGTAGCGGGAGATTCGACACAGATACGCAGTATTTT. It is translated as CASSQDHGSGRFDTDTQYF.

Here the CDR3 DNA reads TGTGCCAGCAGCTTAGTAGACCAGGGACCCTATGGCTACACCTTC. It codes for CASSLVDQGPYGYTF. V is TRBV7-8 and J is TRBJ1-2; tentatively, D is TRBD1 (5 bases). Per germline, CDR1 SGHVS and CDR2 FQNEAQ. CDR3 size: 15 residues. V was clipped by 1 base and J by 4 bases, with 13 bases between them. Based on the CDR3 plus reference TRBV7-8 and TRBJ1-2, the full variable domain is GAGVSQSPRYKVAKRGQDVALRCDPISGHVSLFWYQQALGQGPEFLTYFQNEAQLDKSGLPSDRFFAERPEGSVSTLKIQRTQQEDSAVYLCASSLVDQGPYGYTFGSGTRLTVV.

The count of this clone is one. CDR3 in DNA: TGTGCCAGCAGTTTTCAGACTAGCGGGGGGGGAGAGACCCAGTACTTC. Amino acid sequence: CASSFQTSGGGETQYF. J is TRBJ2-5 and V is TRBV2; 14 nucleotides agree with TRBD2. V gave up 5 bases and J gave up 4 bases; unmatched junction bases: 6. The CDR3 runs 16 residues. CDR1 SNHLY and CDR2 FYNNEI come from the germline V gene.